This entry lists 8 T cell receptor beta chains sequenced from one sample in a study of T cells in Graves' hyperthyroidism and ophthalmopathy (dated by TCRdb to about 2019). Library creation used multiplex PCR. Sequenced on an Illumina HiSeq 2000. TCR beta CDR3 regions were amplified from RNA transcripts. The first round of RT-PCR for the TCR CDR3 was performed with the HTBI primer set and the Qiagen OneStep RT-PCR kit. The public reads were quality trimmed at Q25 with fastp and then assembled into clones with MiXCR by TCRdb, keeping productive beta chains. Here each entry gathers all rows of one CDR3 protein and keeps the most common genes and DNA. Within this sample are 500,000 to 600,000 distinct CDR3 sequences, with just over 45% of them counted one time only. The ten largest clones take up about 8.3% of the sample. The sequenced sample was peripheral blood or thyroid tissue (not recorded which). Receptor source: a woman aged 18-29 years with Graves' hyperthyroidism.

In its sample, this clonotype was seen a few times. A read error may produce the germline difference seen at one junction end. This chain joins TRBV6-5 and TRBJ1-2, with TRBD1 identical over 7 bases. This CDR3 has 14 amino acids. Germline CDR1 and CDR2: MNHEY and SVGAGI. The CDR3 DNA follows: TGTGCCGGCAGTAAGAGAACAGGGGCGAGGGGCTACACCTTC. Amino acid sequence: CAGSKRTGARGYTF.

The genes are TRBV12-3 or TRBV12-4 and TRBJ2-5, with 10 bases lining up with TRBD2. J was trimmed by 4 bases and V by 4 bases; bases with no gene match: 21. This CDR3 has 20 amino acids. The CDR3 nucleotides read TGTGCCAGCAGTTATTTCGCAGGGGCAGGGCTAGCGGGAGTAAGAGAGACCCAGTACTTC. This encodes CASSYFAGAGLAGVRETQYF.

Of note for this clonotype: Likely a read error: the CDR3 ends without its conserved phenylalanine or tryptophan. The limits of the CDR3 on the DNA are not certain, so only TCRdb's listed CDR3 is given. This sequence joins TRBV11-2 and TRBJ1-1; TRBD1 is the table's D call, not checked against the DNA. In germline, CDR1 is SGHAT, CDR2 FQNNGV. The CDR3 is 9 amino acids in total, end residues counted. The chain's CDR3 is CASSPRDRD.

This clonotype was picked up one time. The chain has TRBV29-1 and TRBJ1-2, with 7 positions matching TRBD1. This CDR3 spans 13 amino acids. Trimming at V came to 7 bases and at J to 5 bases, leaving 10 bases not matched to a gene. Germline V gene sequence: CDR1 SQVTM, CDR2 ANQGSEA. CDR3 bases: TGCAGCGGAACCGGGACAGCGCAATATGGCTACACCTTC. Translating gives CSGTGTAQYGYTF.

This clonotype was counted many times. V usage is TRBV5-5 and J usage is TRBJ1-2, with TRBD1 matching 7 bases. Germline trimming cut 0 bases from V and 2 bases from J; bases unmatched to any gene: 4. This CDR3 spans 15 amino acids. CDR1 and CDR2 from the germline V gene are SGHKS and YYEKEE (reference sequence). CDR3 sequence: CASSLDARGNYGYTF. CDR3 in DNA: TGTGCCAGCAGCTTGGATGCCAGGGGGAACTATGGCTACACCTTC.

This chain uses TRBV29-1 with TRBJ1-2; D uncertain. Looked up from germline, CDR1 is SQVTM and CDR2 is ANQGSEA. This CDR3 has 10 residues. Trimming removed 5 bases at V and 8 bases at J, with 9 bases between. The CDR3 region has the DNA TGCAGCGTTAGTGGTGGCGGCTACACCTTC. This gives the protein CSVSGGGYTF.

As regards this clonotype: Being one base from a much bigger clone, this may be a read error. CDR3 amino acids: CASSYLGHHNSPLHF. The CDR3 DNA sequence: TGTGCCAGCAGTTACTTGGGGCACCATAATTCACCCCTCCACTTT. V gene TRBV10-3 combines with J gene TRBJ1-6, with D possibly being TRBD1 (5 bases). Germline lookup yields CDR1 ENHRY and CDR2 SYGVKD. The CDR3 is 15 amino acids.

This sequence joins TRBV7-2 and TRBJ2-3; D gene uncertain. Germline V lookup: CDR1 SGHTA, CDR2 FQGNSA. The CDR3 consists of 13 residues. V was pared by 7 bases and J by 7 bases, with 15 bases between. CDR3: CASIQAGSNTQYF. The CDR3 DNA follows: TGTGCCAGCATCCAGGCTGGTTCTAATACGCAGTATTTT.